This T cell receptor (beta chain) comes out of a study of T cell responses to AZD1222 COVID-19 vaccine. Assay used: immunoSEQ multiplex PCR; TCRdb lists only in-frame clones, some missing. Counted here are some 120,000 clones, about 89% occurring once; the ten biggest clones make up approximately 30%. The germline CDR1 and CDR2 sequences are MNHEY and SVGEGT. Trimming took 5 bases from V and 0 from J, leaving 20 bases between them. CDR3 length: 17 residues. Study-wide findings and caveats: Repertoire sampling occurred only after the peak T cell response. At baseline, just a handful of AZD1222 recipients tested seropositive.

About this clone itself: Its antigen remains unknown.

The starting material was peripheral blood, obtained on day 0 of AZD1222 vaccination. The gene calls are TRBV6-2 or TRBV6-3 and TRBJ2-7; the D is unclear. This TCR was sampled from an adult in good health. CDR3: CASSPSTALLYSYEQYF. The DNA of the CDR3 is TGTGCCAGCAGTCCCAGCACAGCCCTCCTTTACTCCTACGAGCAGTACTTC.